This is a list of T cell receptor beta chains from one sample in a study of response to subunit inactivated influenza vaccine. In TCRdb, the RT-PCR reads were re-called with MiXCR into one record per CDR3 protein. The sample includes fewer than 800,000 distinct CDR3 sequences, about 15% of them seen just once. Sequencing used PBMCs from blood, obtained about 11 days after vaccination. The receptors were gathered from a man in his fifties who received an inactivated influenza vaccine. CDR3s include the opening cysteine and the closing phenylalanine or tryptophan. The order of the fields is V gene, J gene, clone size, D gene, CDR3 protein, CDR3 DNA. The D gene is left open where the match is weak. Where a row states a size, it is once, few, many or the class of an expanded clone; other rows omit it.

TRBV12-3/TRBV12-4	TRBJ1-2	few	.	CASSPGAPSEDYGYTF	TGTGCCAGCAGCCCCGGGGCCCCCTCCGAGGACTATGGCTACACCTTC
TRBV10-3	TRBJ2-6	.	.	CAISESVLSGANVLTF	TGTGCCATCAGTGAGTCCGTCCTCTCTGGGGCCAACGTCCTGACTTTC
TRBV3-1	TRBJ2-4	many	.	CASSQGGGAKNIQYF	TGTGCCAGCAGCCAAGGGGGCGGAGCCAAAAACATTCAGTACTTC
TRBV6-5	TRBJ2-7	many	TRBD1	CASSYSGQGGYEQYF	TGTGCCAGCAGTTACTCTGGACAGGGGGGATACGAGCAGTACTTC
TRBV20-1	TRBJ2-3	many	TRBD2	CSASTILAGITDTQYF	TGCAGTGCTTCCACAATACTAGCGGGAATAACAGATACGCAGTATTTT
TRBV7-8	TRBJ2-1	few	.	CASSPPARSYNEQFF	TGTGCCAGCAGCCCCCCCGCAAGATCCTACAATGAGCAGTTCTTC
TRBV11-2	TRBJ1-4	.	.	CASSGISSGATNEKLFF	TGTGCCAGCAGCGGAATTTCATCGGGGGCAACTAATGAAAAACTGTTTTTT
TRBV15	TRBJ2-7	.	TRBD1	CATSRDLGQGEEQYF	TGTGCCACCAGCAGAGATTTGGGACAGGGCGAGGAGCAGTACTTC
TRBV7-2	TRBJ1-2	.	TRBD1	CASSYRGRFLYGYTF	TGTGCCAGCAGCTATAGGGGGCGCTTCCTCTATGGCTACACCTTC
TRBV19	TRBJ2-2	.	.	CASSIAWSRRNTGELFF	TGTGCCAGTAGTATAGCATGGTCGCGGAGGAACACCGGGGAGCTGTTTTTT
TRBV3-1	TRBJ1-6	few	TRBD1	CASSQDPLGGGSPLHF	TGTGCCAGCAGCCAAGATCCGCTAGGGGGCGGTTCACCCCTCCACTTT
TRBV20-1	TRBJ2-3	many	.	CSALRKGPDTQYF	TGCAGTGCCCTGCGTAAGGGCCCAGATACGCAGTATTTT
TRBV20-1	TRBJ2-1	.	.	CSALGWTGSSYNEQFF	TGCAGTGCTCTGGGTTGGACTGGGAGCTCCTACAATGAGCAGTTCTTC
TRBV12-3/TRBV12-4	TRBJ2-7	.	TRBD1	CASSARDRTYEQYF	TGTGCCAGCAGTGCCCGGGACAGGACGTACGAGCAGTACTTC
TRBV12-3/TRBV12-4	TRBJ2-1	.	TRBD1	CASSPRGRQKSEQFF	TGTGCCAGCAGCCCTAGGGGGCGGCAAAAATCAGAGCAGTTCTTC
TRBV11-2	TRBJ2-6	.	.	CASSLPRTIPKYGANVLTF	TGTGCCAGCAGCTTACCTCGGACTATCCCCAAGTATGGGGCCAACGTCCTGACTTTC
TRBV7-2	TRBJ1-6	.	.	CASSLGGLSGNSPLHF	TGTGCCAGCAGCTTGGGGGGCTTATCGGGTAATTCACCCCTCCACTTT
TRBV7-2	TRBJ2-1	.	TRBD2	CASSSALGLAALQQFF	TGTGCCAGCAGCTCCGCTCTGGGACTAGCGGCCCTACAACAGTTCTTC
TRBV7-2	TRBJ2-1	.	TRBD1	CASSQKGQLSSYNEQFF	TGTGCCAGCAGCCAGAAGGGACAGTTAAGCTCCTACAATGAGCAGTTCTTC
TRBV24-1	TRBJ2-3	few	TRBD2	CATSDFPFSSGGEGTQYF	TGTGCCACCAGTGATTTCCCCTTCAGTAGCGGGGGGGAGGGTACGCAGTATTTT
TRBV7-9	TRBJ2-5	.	.	CASSLAVRYQETQYF	TGTGCCAGCAGCTTAGCGGTCAGGTACCAAGAGACCCAGTACTTC
TRBV6-2/TRBV6-3	TRBJ1-5	few	TRBD1	CASNDRATQPQHF	TGTGCCAGCAACGACAGGGCGACTCAGCCCCAGCATTTT
TRBV9	TRBJ2-7	.	.	CASSVGKGIDEQYF	TGTGCCAGCAGCGTTGGTAAGGGAATCGACGAGCAGTACTTC
TRBV12-3/TRBV12-4	TRBJ1-1	many	TRBD1	CASSKWDRVLGTEAFF	TGTGCCAGCAGTAAGTGGGACAGGGTGCTCGGGACTGAAGCTTTCTTT
TRBV20-1	TRBJ1-5	.	.	CSARDRQPQHF	TGCAGTGCTAGAGATCGTCAGCCCCAGCATTTT
TRBV4-1	TRBJ2-5	few	.	CASSQNVYQETQYF	TGCGCCAGCAGCCAAAACGTGTACCAAGAGACCCAGTACTTC
TRBV28	TRBJ2-7	.	.	CASKMGQGTAEQYF	TGTGCCAGCAAAATGGGGCAAGGGACGGCGGAGCAGTACTTC
TRBV5-1	TRBJ1-6	many	.	CASSLGQGRSPLHF	TGCGCCAGCAGCTTGGGCCAGGGTCGATCACCCCTCCACTTT
TRBV12-3/TRBV12-4	TRBJ1-2	.	.	CASSENRAQTYGYTF	TGTGCCAGCAGTGAAAACAGGGCTCAGACTTATGGCTACACCTTC
TRBV5-1	TRBJ2-6	.	TRBD2	CASSLERPSGAGANVLTF	TGCGCCAGCAGCTTGGAGAGGCCTAGCGGGGCTGGGGCCAACGTCCTGACTTTC
TRBV5-1	TRBJ1-2	.	TRBD1	CASSTPGQSYGYTF	TGCGCCAGCAGTACTCCGGGACAGTCATATGGCTACACCTTC
TRBV20-1	TRBJ1-6	few	.	CSARGMRGGNSPLHF	TGCAGTGCTCGCGGAATGCGGGGTGGAAATTCACCCCTCCACTTT
TRBV7-9	TRBJ2-5	few	.	CALRRTIKETQYF	TGTGCCCTCAGGAGGACCATCAAAGAGACCCAGTACTTC
TRBV12-3/TRBV12-4	TRBJ2-7	.	.	CASARAGLPPYEQYF	TGTGCCAGCGCCCGGGCGGGGTTACCTCCCTACGAGCAGTACTTC
TRBV27	TRBJ2-7	.	TRBD2	CASTPGGREASYEQYF	TGTGCCAGTACCCCCGGGGGGCGGGAGGCGTCCTACGAGCAGTACTTC
TRBV11-2	TRBJ2-3	.	TRBD1	CASSLDHRTGVTDTQYF	TGTGCCAGCAGCTTAGATCATAGGACAGGGGTCACAGATACGCAGTATTTT